This entry concerns a single T cell receptor beta chain. As processed by the authors: Quantification of nucleated cells was approximated via reference gene primer amplification. Profiled with immunoSEQ multiplex PCR; TCRdb holds only in-frame clones, not every one. V and J calls and clone size come straight from that table; D and trimming were deduced from the DNA. In the table there are about 140,000 clones, 85% of which are singletons. The data are from a study of blood T cell repertoires in COVID-19. Study-level background: COVID-19 samples collected from the United States, Italy and Spain covered acute and convalescent phases. Sources were T cells, B-cell-depleted T cells, or PBMCs; the material itself was cDNA or gDNA.

The V end lost 3 bases, the J end lost 5 bases, and 14 bases lay between the germline ends. Germline V gives CDR1 MNHNY, CDR2 SVGAGI (reference sequence). The CDR3 is 14 residues long. The clonotype was recovered from a man in his forties or fifties with acute or convalescent COVID-19. The chain employs TRBV6-6 and TRBJ2-7; a possible D gene is TRBD1 (6 bases). The source material was peripheral blood. The CDR3 sequence: CASSYSQGGHEQYF. CDR3 bases: TGTGCCAGCAGTTATTCACAGGGTGGACACGAGCAGTACTTC.